This T cell receptor beta chain was captured by sequencing in a study of post-analysis software for immune sequencing data. General study results and limits: In patients, about 5 TRBV segments were more frequent than in controls, with TRBV5-6, TRBV5-1 and TRBV20-1 among them.

A note on this clonotype: The antigen is not known.

Built from TCR beta cDNA, the libraries had unique molecular identifiers in them. TCRdb fed the PCR reads into MiXCR, producing one record per CDR3 protein. Among hundreds of thousands of distinct CDR3 sequences listed, roughly two fifths were seen once. CDR1 and CDR2 from the germline V gene are LGHDT and YNNKEL (reference sequence). V was clipped by 3 bases and J by 6 bases; unmatched bases: 7. The CDR3 is 16 residues long. The chain combines TRBV3-1 with TRBJ2-1, with 11 bases lining up with TRBD2. Sequenced material: blood. The receptor was isolated from a girl aged 5-17 years with multiple sclerosis. CDR3 sequence: CASSHATSGGLNEQFF. For the CDR3, the DNA is TGTGCCAGCAGCCACGCAACTAGCGGGGGCCTCAATGAGCAGTTCTTC.